Listed below are T cell receptor beta chains from one sample, sequenced in a study of CD8+ T cells in alopecia areata. Sequencing was performed with immunoSEQ multiplex PCR; in TCRdb, only in-frame clones are kept and a portion is missing. The table lists 95,000 to 110,000 clones, approximately 52% of them singletons, with around 10% in the top ten. The sample comprised CD4+ T cells sorted from blood. The receptors come from a human donor in good health. The CDR3 runs from the conserved cysteine through the conserved F or W. Fields, in order: D gene, J gene, V gene, CDR3 length, clone size, CDR3 protein, CDR3 DNA. D genes are given only for firm matches. Rows may omit the clone size; those that give it use once, few, many or a size class.

. | TRBJ1-2 | TRBV30 | 14 | once | CAWFTGSPNYGYTF | TGTGCCTGGTTCACAGGGTCTCCTAACTATGGCTACACCTTC
TRBD1 | TRBJ1-2 | TRBV18 | 14 | few | CASSPLDRSYGYTF | TGTGCCAGCTCACCCTTGGACAGGTCCTATGGCTACACCTTC
. | TRBJ1-6 | TRBV19 | 14 | . | CASTTGQSNSPLHF | TGTGCCAGTACAACGGGACAAAGTAATTCACCCCTCCACTTT
. | TRBJ2-2 | TRBV13 | 13 | . | CASTRTNTGELFF | TGTGCAAGCACCAGGACGAACACCGGGGAGCTGTTTTTT
. | TRBJ2-4 | TRBV30 | 13 | . | CAWSRLAKNIQYF | TGTGCCTGGAGTCGTCTAGCCAAAAACATTCAGTACTTC
. | TRBJ2-4 | TRBV14 | 11 | few | CASSQQNIQYF | TGTGCCAGCAGCCAACAAAACATTCAGTACTTC
. | TRBJ2-5 | TRBV10-1 | 14 | few | CASSESGGQETQYF | TGCGCCAGCAGTGAGTCAGGGGGCCAAGAGACCCAGTACTTC
. | TRBJ2-7 | TRBV27 | 13 | once | CASSLNRVGEQYF | TGTGCCAGCAGTTTAAACAGGGTGGGCGAGCAGTACTTC
. | TRBJ2-2 | TRBV6-1 | 13 | many | CASRATGTGELFF | TGTGCCAGCAGGGCTACAGGGACCGGGGAGCTGTTTTTT
. | TRBJ2-5 | TRBV2 | 13 | . | CASTGGREETQYF | TGTGCCAGCACTGGGGGGCGAGAAGAGACCCAGTACTTC
. | TRBJ1-1 | TRBV20-1 | 11 | . | CSAGVNTEAFF | TGCAGTGCAGGGGTGAACACTGAAGCTTTCTTT
. | TRBJ2-7 | TRBV6-5 | 14 | . | CASSRGRQAYEQYF | TGTGCCAGCAGCCGGGGACGTCAAGCCTACGAGCAGTACTTC
. | TRBJ1-3 | TRBV7-2 | 16 | . | CASSLNTQRSGNTIYF | TGTGCCAGCAGCCTAAACACACAACGCTCTGGAAACACCATATATTTT
TRBD1 | TRBJ2-7 | TRBV5-6 | 14 | few | CASSLGQGRYEQYF | TGTGCCAGCAGCTTAGGACAGGGTCGATACGAGCAGTACTTC
TRBD2 | TRBJ2-1 | TRBV29-1 | 14 | . | CSGAGLAGAGEQFF | TGCAGCGGGGCGGGACTAGCGGGGGCTGGGGAGCAGTTCTTC
. | TRBJ2-7 | TRBV2 | 14 | few | CASRNGLARYEQYF | TGTGCCAGCCGAAACGGTTTAGCACGCTACGAGCAGTACTTC
. | TRBJ1-2 | TRBV7-9 | 14 | . | CASTPGGSYYGYTF | TGTGCCAGCACCCCTGGCGGGTCATACTATGGCTACACCTTC
. | TRBJ2-7 | TRBV2 | 12 | . | CASRMPGTHFYF | TGTGCCAGCAGGATGCCAGGGACGCATTTTTACTTC
. | TRBJ2-2 | TRBV29-1 | 13 | . | CSVAWGGPGELFF | TGCAGCGTGGCCTGGGGGGGGCCCGGGGAGCTGTTTTTT
. | TRBJ1-2 | TRBV20-1 | 11 | . | CSARGAFGYTF | TGCAGTGCTAGAGGGGCTTTCGGCTACACCTTC
TRBD1 | TRBJ2-1 | TRBV14 | 17 | . | CASSQADGTGRSNEQFF | TGTGCCAGCAGCCAAGCTGACGGGACAGGCCGGTCCAATGAGCAGTTCTTC
TRBD2 | TRBJ2-5 | TRBV18 | 16 | . | CASSPRLAGGQETQYF | TGTGCCAGCTCACCACGACTAGCGGGGGGACAAGAGACCCAGTACTTC
. | TRBJ1-2 | TRBV25-1 | 14 | once | CASSDGVTSYGYTF | TGTGCCAGCAGTGATGGGGTAACATCCTATGGCTACACCTTC
. | TRBJ2-7 | TRBV30 | 13 | few | CAWSVGDSYEQYF | TGTGCCTGGAGTGTAGGCGACTCCTACGAGCAGTACTTC
. | TRBJ2-5 | TRBV5-6 | 12 | once | CASRRGRETQYF | TGTGCCAGCAGGCGCGGGCGAGAGACCCAGTACTTC
TRBD1 | TRBJ1-2 | TRBV29-1 | 11 | . | CSYRGNGGYTF | TGCAGCTACAGGGGGAATGGGGGCTACACCTTC
. | TRBJ1-2 | TRBV29-1 | 12 | . | CSVEGQGYGYTF | TGCAGCGTTGAAGGTCAGGGGTATGGCTACACCTTC
. | TRBJ2-1 | TRBV9 | 15 | few | CASSVGLASYNEQFF | TGTGCCAGCAGCGTTGGATTAGCTAGCTACAATGAGCAGTTCTTC
. | TRBJ1-1 | TRBV2 | 13 | . | CASRTQVNTEAFF | TGTGCCAGCAGAACACAGGTGAACACTGAAGCTTTCTTT
TRBD2 | TRBJ2-1 | TRBV7-2 | 15 | . | CASSPRGSSYNEQFF | TGTGCCAGCAGCCCGCGGGGGAGCTCCTACAATGAGCAGTTCTTC
. | TRBJ1-1 | TRBV18 | 15 | . | CASSRGGYMNTEAFF | TGTGCCAGCTCACGGGGGGGCTACATGAACACTGAAGCTTTCTTT
. | TRBJ2-1 | TRBV18 | 12 | few | CASSPQWNEQFF | TGTGCCAGCTCACCACAGTGGAATGAGCAGTTCTTC
. | TRBJ1-4 | TRBV7-9 | 15 | . | CASSLGSATNEKLFF | TGTGCCAGCAGCTTAGGCAGTGCAACTAATGAAAAACTGTTTTTT
TRBD1 | TRBJ2-7 | TRBV7-2 | 16 | . | CASSHTMGTEHYEQYF | TGTGCCAGCAGCCATACCATGGGGACAGAACACTACGAGCAGTACTTC
TRBD2 | TRBJ2-1 | TRBV5-1 | 16 | . | CASSLAGGPRYNEQFF | TGCGCCAGCAGCCTAGCGGGGGGCCCGAGGTACAATGAGCAGTTCTTC
TRBD2 | TRBJ2-5 | TRBV11-2 | 16 | . | CASSLGLAGGQETQYF | TGTGCCAGCAGCTTAGGACTAGCGGGGGGTCAAGAGACCCAGTACTTC
. | TRBJ2-3 | TRBV2 | 14 | few | CASSEAHGADTQYF | TGTGCCAGCAGTGAAGCACACGGGGCAGATACGCAGTATTTT
. | TRBJ2-1 | TRBV2 | 16 | few | CASSDPPSTNYNEQFF | TGTGCCAGCAGTGACCCCCCCTCGACTAATTACAATGAGCAGTTCTTC
TRBD1 | TRBJ1-5 | TRBV7-9 | 15 | few | CASSRGTGGGQPQHF | TGTGCCAGCAGCCGAGGGACAGGGGGAGGTCAGCCCCAGCATTTT
. | TRBJ1-5 | TRBV7-3 | 13 | few | CASSLSRGRAQHF | TGTGCCAGCAGCTTATCCAGGGGAAGGGCCCAGCATTTT
. | TRBJ1-5 | TRBV2 | 15 | . | CASSVLGLGGQPQHF | TGTGCCAGCAGCGTTTTAGGGCTGGGTGGTCAGCCCCAGCATTTT
. | TRBJ1-2 | TRBV6-5 | 12 | . | CASSYGEYGYTF | TGTGCCAGCAGTTACGGCGAATATGGCTACACCTTC
. | TRBJ2-3 | TRBV20-1 | 10 | . | CSAATDTQYF | TGCAGTGCAGCAACAGATACGCAGTATTTT